The subject of this entry is one T cell receptor (beta chain). Only in-frame clones appear in the TCRdb table, and some are missing; sequencing was by immunoSEQ multiplex PCR. The sample records about 21,000 clones, roughly 86% being singletons. The sample is drawn from a study of untreated major depressive disorder. The sequencing sample was made of CD4+ T cells from PBMCs. This TCR was sampled from a woman aged 35 to 49 in good health.

The CDR3: CSGRQLQNTEAFF. CDR3 bases: TGCAGCGGAAGACAGTTACAGAACACTGAAGCTTTCTTT. This chain joins TRBV29-1 and TRBJ1-1, with D maybe TRBD1 (5 bases). Germline CDR1 reads SQVTM; CDR2 reads ANQGSEA. Trimming removed 7 bases from V and 1 base from J, with 13 bases in between. The CDR3 is made up of 13 amino acids.